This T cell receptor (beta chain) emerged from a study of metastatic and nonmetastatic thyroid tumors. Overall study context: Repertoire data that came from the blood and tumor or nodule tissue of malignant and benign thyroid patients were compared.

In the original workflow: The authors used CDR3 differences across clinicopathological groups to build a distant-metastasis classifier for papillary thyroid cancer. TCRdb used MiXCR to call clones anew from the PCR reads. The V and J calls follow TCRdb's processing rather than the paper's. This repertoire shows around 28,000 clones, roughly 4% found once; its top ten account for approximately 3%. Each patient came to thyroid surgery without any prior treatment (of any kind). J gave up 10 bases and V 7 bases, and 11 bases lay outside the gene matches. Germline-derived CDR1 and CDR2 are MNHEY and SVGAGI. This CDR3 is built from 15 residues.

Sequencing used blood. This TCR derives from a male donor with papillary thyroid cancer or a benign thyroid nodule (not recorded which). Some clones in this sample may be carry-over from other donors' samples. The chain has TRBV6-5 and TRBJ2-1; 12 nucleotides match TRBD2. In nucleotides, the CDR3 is TGTGCCAGCATTCCCCGACTAGCGGGAGAGGACGAGCAGTTCTTC. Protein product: CASIPRLAGEDEQFF.